This TCR beta chain appears in the sequencing data of a study of blood T cell repertoires in COVID-19. Method: immunoSEQ multiplex PCR; TCRdb's copy keeps in-frame clones and lacks some. The sample lists about 55,000 clones, roughly 85% occurring once. This receptor was identified in a human donor in a cohort sampled during active or convalescent COVID-19. Sequencing was performed on peripheral blood.

CDR3 sequence: CASRQTGGNYGYTF. The CDR3 coding sequence is TGTGCCAGCAGGCAGACGGGGGGCAACTATGGCTACACCTTC. This sequence joins TRBV11-2 and TRBJ1-2, with a weak D call TRBD1 (6 bases). Trimming removed 6 bases from V and 2 bases from J, with 13 bases in between. This CDR3 region has 14 residues. Germline V gives CDR1 SGHAT, CDR2 FQNNGV. The variable domain in full, with the rest retrieved from reference TRBV11-2 and TRBJ1-2, is EAGVAQSPRYKIIEKRQSVAFWCNPISGHATLYWYQQILGQGPKLLIQFQNNGVVDDSQLPKDRFSAERLKGVDSTLKIQPAKLEDSAVYLCASRQTGGNYGYTFGSGTRLTVV.